The rows below give T cell receptor beta chains drawn from one sample of a study of blood T cell repertoires in COVID-19. The method was immunoSEQ multiplex PCR; TCRdb's version includes in-frame clones alone and lacks a portion of them. Of roughly 290,000 clones listed, around nine tenths are singletons. Material for sequencing was PBMCs or T cells enriched from blood (not recorded which). These receptors originate from a middle-aged woman who had recovered from COVID-19. Each CDR3 is given with its conserved first and last residue. D genes are given only for firm matches. Not all rows give a size; the values are once, few, many and, for expanded clones, a class.

D: NA; V: TRBV7-2; size: NA; J: TRBJ1-1; DNA: TGTGCCAGCAGCTTACAGGGTCACACTGAAGCTTTCTTT; CDR3: CASSLQGHTEAFF
D: NA; V: TRBV7-9; size: NA; J: TRBJ1-2; DNA: TGTGCCAGCAGCTTAACGGTCTATGGCTACACCTTC; CDR3: CASSLTVYGYTF
D: TRBD2; V: TRBV7-2; size: NA; J: TRBJ2-7; DNA: TGTGCCAGCAGCTTCCCGACTAGCGGACCCACCACTGGGGACCAGCAGTACTTC; CDR3: CASSFPTSGPTTGDQQYF
D: TRBD2; V: TRBV7-2; size: NA; J: TRBJ2-1; DNA: TGTGCCAGCAGCTTGGCCCCCGGCGGGAGGGCCGGCGAGCAGTTCTTC; CDR3: CASSLAPGGRAGEQFF
D: NA; V: TRBV11-1; size: NA; J: TRBJ2-1; DNA: TGTGCCAGCAGCCCAGGAGGGCCCCAGGATGAGCAGTTCTTC; CDR3: CASSPGGPQDEQFF
D: NA; V: TRBV5-1; size: NA; J: TRBJ2-1; DNA: TGCGCCAGCAGCTTGCTTGGGAGAAGCTCCTACAATGAGCAGTTCTTC; CDR3: CASSLLGRSSYNEQFF
D: TRBD2; V: TRBV24-1; size: NA; J: TRBJ2-7; DNA: TGTGCCACCAGTAGTAGCGGGGGGGCCTACGAGCAGTACTTC; CDR3: CATSSSGGAYEQYF
D: TRBD2; V: TRBV10-1; size: once; J: TRBJ2-2; DNA: TGCGCCAGCAGTGAGATAGCGGGAAGTCACGGGGAGCTGTTTTTT; CDR3: CASSEIAGSHGELFF
D: NA; V: TRBV18; size: NA; J: TRBJ2-5; DNA: TGTGCCAGCTCACCGCACAGACAAGAGACCCAGTACTTC; CDR3: CASSPHRQETQYF
D: NA; V: TRBV27; size: NA; J: TRBJ2-1; DNA: TGTGCCAGCAGTTTACGACAGAGTGGGGCCTACAATGAGCAGTTCTTC; CDR3: CASSLRQSGAYNEQFF
D: NA; V: TRBV6-1; size: once; J: TRBJ2-5; DNA: TGTGCCAGCAGTGATACAGGGCGGAGAGAGACCCAGTACTTC; CDR3: CASSDTGRRETQYF
D: NA; V: TRBV7-2; size: NA; J: TRBJ1-3; DNA: TGTGCCAGCAGCCGTCGCGGGGGCCCTGGAAACACCATATATTTT; CDR3: CASSRRGGPGNTIYF
D: NA; V: TRBV7-9; size: NA; J: TRBJ1-2; DNA: TGTGCCAGCAGCTTCCGGGGAAACTATGGCTACACCTTC; CDR3: CASSFRGNYGYTF
D: TRBD1; V: TRBV19; size: NA; J: TRBJ1-2; DNA: TGTGCCAGTAGTATGGAGGGAGGACAGGAGTTAATCTATGGCTACACCTTC; CDR3: CASSMEGGQELIYGYTF
D: NA; V: TRBV28; size: NA; J: TRBJ2-7; DNA: TGTGCCAGCAGCGGGCTAGCCTTTTCCTACGAGCAGTACTTC; CDR3: CASSGLAFSYEQYF
D: NA; V: TRBV7-2; size: NA; J: TRBJ2-7; DNA: TGTGCCAGCAGCTTAGGTTTGAGGGGGGGCTTGGACTTC; CDR3: CASSLGLRGGLDF
D: NA; V: TRBV7-9; size: NA; J: TRBJ1-3; DNA: TGTGCCAGCAGCTTTCCCTCGCGATCGTCTGGAAACACCATATATTTT; CDR3: CASSFPSRSSGNTIYF
D: NA; V: TRBV12-3/TRBV12-4; size: once; J: TRBJ1-1; DNA: TGTGCCAGCAGCTCAGGGAACACTGAAGCTTTCTTT; CDR3: CASSSGNTEAFF
D: NA; V: TRBV19; size: NA; J: TRBJ2-7; DNA: TGTGCCAGTAGTAGAGGCGGAACCTACGAGCAGTACTTC; CDR3: CASSRGGTYEQYF
D: TRBD1; V: TRBV5-4; size: NA; J: TRBJ2-7; DNA: TGTGCCAGCAGTCCTCCCGGGACAGAGGGGAAGCAGTACTTC; CDR3: CASSPPGTEGKQYF
D: TRBD2; V: TRBV5-1; size: NA; J: TRBJ2-2; DNA: TGCGCCAGCAGCTTGACTAGCGGGAACACCGGGGAGCTGTTTTTT; CDR3: CASSLTSGNTGELFF
D: TRBD2; V: TRBV5-4; size: NA; J: TRBJ2-1; DNA: TGTGCCAGCAGCTTGGGGACTAGCAACAATGAGCAGTTCTTC; CDR3: CASSLGTSNNEQFF
D: NA; V: TRBV9; size: NA; J: TRBJ1-1; DNA: TGTGCCAGCAGCGCCCAGAACACTGAAGCTTTCTTT; CDR3: CASSAQNTEAFF
D: TRBD2; V: TRBV28; size: NA; J: TRBJ2-1; DNA: TGTGCCAGCAGACCATCATTAGGGACTAGCGGGAGTGAAAATGAGCAGTTCTTC; CDR3: CASRPSLGTSGSENEQFF
D: TRBD2; V: TRBV15; size: NA; J: TRBJ2-3; DNA: TGTGCCACCAGCAGACCGACGGGACTAGGGGCCACAGATACGCAGTATTTT; CDR3: CATSRPTGLGATDTQYF
D: NA; V: TRBV11-2; size: NA; J: TRBJ1-1; DNA: TGTGCCAGCAGCTTAGCTCGACAGGTTGAAGCTTTCTTT; CDR3: CASSLARQVEAFF
D: TRBD2; V: TRBV6-5; size: once; J: TRBJ2-1; DNA: TGTGCCAGCAGTAGACAGACTAGCTCCCGAAATGAGCAGTTCTTC; CDR3: CASSRQTSSRNEQFF
D: TRBD2; V: TRBV6-1; size: NA; J: TRBJ2-1; DNA: TGTGCCAGCAGTGGCGACCGGGGGGGTAGCGAAACTCATTTGGATGAGCAGTTCTTC; CDR3: CASSGDRGGSETHLDEQFF
D: TRBD1; V: TRBV7-2; size: NA; J: TRBJ1-5; DNA: TGTGCCAGCAGCCCCAGGGGGACAGGGGTTAATCAGCCCCAGCATTTT; CDR3: CASSPRGTGVNQPQHF
D: NA; V: TRBV24-1; size: once; J: TRBJ1-5; DNA: TGTGCCACCAGTGATTTGCTCAGTAATCAGCCCCAGCATTTT; CDR3: CATSDLLSNQPQHF
D: TRBD1; V: TRBV7-9; size: NA; J: TRBJ1-1; DNA: TGTGCCAGCAGCCTTATGGGACAGTCTGGCGCTTTCTTT; CDR3: CASSLMGQSGAFF
D: NA; V: TRBV28; size: NA; J: TRBJ2-1; DNA: TGTGCCAGCAGTTTTAGAGCGGGTCTCGGGTCCTACAATGAGCAGTTCTTC; CDR3: CASSFRAGLGSYNEQFF
D: NA; V: TRBV4-3; size: NA; J: TRBJ1-1; DNA: TGCGCCAGCAGCAAAGACTGGGAGGGAGTCACTGAAGCTTTCTTT; CDR3: CASSKDWEGVTEAFF
D: NA; V: TRBV12-1; size: NA; J: TRBJ2-6; DNA: TGTGCCAGCAGCTTCCTACCTGGGACAGCCGGTAGCTCTGGGGCCAACGTCCTGACTTTC; CDR3: CASSFLPGTAGSSGANVLTF
D: TRBD1; V: TRBV12-3/TRBV12-4; size: NA; J: TRBJ1-4; DNA: TGTGCCAGCAGCGAAGGGACAGCTGAAAAACTGTTTTTT; CDR3: CASSEGTAEKLFF
D: NA; V: TRBV27; size: NA; J: TRBJ2-3; DNA: TGTGCCAGCAGTCCTGGCGGAGGGGGCACAGATACGCAGTATTTT; CDR3: CASSPGGGGTDTQYF
D: NA; V: TRBV11-2; size: NA; J: TRBJ2-2; DNA: TGTGCCAGCCAGGGGTCCGGGGAGCTGTTTTTT; CDR3: CASQGSGELFF
D: NA; V: TRBV4-1; size: many; J: TRBJ1-1; DNA: TGCGCCAGCAGCCAACAGGGGTACACTGAAGCTTTCTTT; CDR3: CASSQQGYTEAFF
D: NA; V: TRBV12-5; size: NA; J: TRBJ1-5; DNA: TGTGCTAGTGGTTTTTGGCAGGGAGGGAATCAGCCCCAGCATTTT; CDR3: CASGFWQGGNQPQHF
D: TRBD1; V: TRBV9; size: once; J: TRBJ1-5; DNA: TGTGCCAACAAACCCCGGGACAGTCCTCAGCCCCAGCATTTT; CDR3: CANKPRDSPQPQHF
D: TRBD1; V: TRBV6-1; size: NA; J: TRBJ2-4; DNA: TGTGCCAGCAGTGAAGCGCAGGGACAGCCAGAGCTAGCCAAAAACATTCAGTACTTC; CDR3: CASSEAQGQPELAKNIQYF
D: TRBD2; V: TRBV20-1; size: NA; J: TRBJ2-1; DNA: TGCAGTGCTAGTAACGTCCAGCCGATAGCGGGCAATGAGCAGTTCTTC; CDR3: CSASNVQPIAGNEQFF
D: TRBD1; V: TRBV15; size: NA; J: TRBJ2-7; DNA: TGTGCCACCAGCATAGGGACAGGGGGTTACGAGCAGTACTTC; CDR3: CATSIGTGGYEQYF
D: TRBD2; V: TRBV7-2; size: NA; J: TRBJ2-5; DNA: TGTGCCAGCAGCTTCGGACTAGCGGGAAGAGTCCAAGAGACCCAGTACTTC; CDR3: CASSFGLAGRVQETQYF
D: TRBD2; V: TRBV18; size: NA; J: TRBJ2-7; DNA: TGTGCCAGCTCTAGGACTAGCGCTTCCTACGAGCAGTACTTC; CDR3: CASSRTSASYEQYF
D: TRBD1; V: TRBV14; size: NA; J: TRBJ2-5; DNA: TGTGCCAGCAGTATACAGGGGCTCGGGGCCCAGTACTTC; CDR3: CASSIQGLGAQYF
D: TRBD2; V: TRBV3-1/TRBV3-2; size: few; J: TRBJ2-5; DNA: TGTGCCAGCAGCGATGCCGCGGGAGGGGAGACCCAGTACTTC; CDR3: CASSDAAGGETQYF
D: TRBD2; V: TRBV11-3; size: NA; J: TRBJ2-1; DNA: TGTGCCAGCAGCCCAGGTTCGGCGGGGGGTGAGCAGTTCTTC; CDR3: CASSPGSAGGEQFF
D: NA; V: TRBV3-1/TRBV3-2; size: NA; J: TRBJ2-1; DNA: TGTGCCAGCAGCCAACAGCCGGGACTCAACAATGAGCAGTTCTTC; CDR3: CASSQQPGLNNEQFF
D: TRBD2; V: TRBV11-2; size: once; J: TRBJ2-5; DNA: TGTGCCAGCAGCCCCCCGGGACTAGCGGGAGTTGAGACCCAGTACTTC; CDR3: CASSPPGLAGVETQYF
D: TRBD1; V: TRBV19; size: NA; J: TRBJ1-5; DNA: TGTGCCAGTAGGATGCGGGACAGGGTACAGCCCCAGCATTTT; CDR3: CASRMRDRVQPQHF